The 11 T cell receptor beta chains reported below all come from one sample, sequenced in a study of cytomegalovirus exposure and HLA in healthy donors. This PCR relied on a set of 60 Vbeta primers and 13 Jbeta primers. Using immunoSEQ multiplex PCR, the repertoire was profiled, and TCRdb retains in-frame clones only, with some absent. The sample shows some 43,000 clones, and over 1.5% sits with its ten largest clones. Sequenced sample: PBMCs. The receptors were sampled from a woman in her thirties in good health and CMV-seronegative.

The chain recombines TRBV7-6 with TRBJ2-1; TRBD2 matches at 15 bases. The CDR3 has 17 residues. Germline V gene data show CDR1 as SGHVS and CDR2 as FNYEAQ. Trimming removed 5 bases from V and 4 bases from J; junction bases left unmatched: 6. The CDR3 spells CASSPTGLAGGYNEQFF. The DNA of the CDR3 is TGTGCCAGCAGCCCCACCGGACTAGCGGGAGGGTACAATGAGCAGTTCTTC.

The chain couples TRBV30 to TRBJ1-1; the match to TRBD1 covers 7 bases. Germline V gene lookup returns CDR1 GTSNPN and CDR2 SVGIG (reference sequence). V was pared by 2 bases and J by 0 bases, with 6 bases of the junction left unmatched. The CDR3 is 15 residues long. The CDR3 is CAWSRTGRMNTEAFF. The CDR3 nucleotides are TGTGCCTGGAGTCGGACAGGAAGAATGAACACTGAAGCTTTCTTT.

The genes are TRBV28 and TRBJ1-5, with a tentative D call TRBD1 (5 bases). The V gene's germline CDR1 is MDHEN and CDR2 SYDVKM. V lost 5 bases to trimming and J lost 4 bases, with 6 bases between them. This CDR3 comprises 12 residues. As DNA, the CDR3 is TGTGCCAGCAGTCAGGGAAATCAGCCCCAGCATTTT. Translated, it gives CASSQGNQPQHF.

This rearrangement joins TRBV11-3 to TRBJ2-1, with TRBD1 matching 10 bases. The CDR3 spans 15 residues. V lost 2 bases and J lost 10; bases outside the gene matches: 8. Per germline, CDR1 SGHNT and CDR2 YENEEA. The CDR3 DNA reads as TGTGCCAGCAGCTTAACCTCGGACAGGGGGTACGAGCAGTTCTTC. This codes for CASSLTSDRGYEQFF.

Comments on this clone: Other nucleotide sequences from this sample produce the same CDR3. The rearrangement uses TRBV9 and TRBJ1-5; no reliable D call. V was pared by 0 bases and J by 0 bases, with 7 bases between. CDR1 is SGDLS, CDR2 YYNGEE, per germline. The CDR3 covers 15 residues. CDR3 sequence: CASSVGGLSNQPQHF. The CDR3 region has the DNA TGTGCCAGCAGCGTAGGCGGGCTTAGCAATCAGCCCCAGCATTTT.

The chain couples TRBV5-1 to TRBJ2-3; 7 nucleotides match TRBD2. J was trimmed by 0 bases and V by 4 bases; bases with no gene match: 11. The CDR3 extends over 17 amino acids. From germline, CDR1 is SGHRS and CDR2 YFSETQ. The CDR3 region is CASSLLEDSGSTDTQYF. DNA for the CDR3: TGCGCCAGCAGCCTGCTGGAGGATAGCGGGAGCACAGATACGCAGTATTTT. Combining the CDR3 with reference TRBV5-1 and TRBJ2-3 gives the whole variable domain KAGVTQTPRYLIKTRGQQVTLSCSPISGHRSVSWYQQTPGQGLQFLFEYFSETQRNKGNFPGRFSGRQFSNSRSEMNVSTLELGDSALYLCASSLLEDSGSTDTQYFGPGTRLTVL.

Notes on this clone: A read error may account for a junction end that differs from germline. CDR3 loop: CAGDINYEQYF. CDR3 nucleotide sequence: TGTGCGGGAGATATAAACTACGAGCAGTACTTC. The V gene is TRBV20-1, the J gene TRBJ2-7, with 7 bases lining up with TRBD2. Germline-derived CDR1 and CDR2 are DFQATT and SNEGSKA (reference sequence). The CDR3 totals 11 residues.

The rearrangement links TRBV30 to TRBJ1-2; D perhaps matches TRBD1 (6 bases). Germline values: CDR1 GTSNPN, CDR2 SVGIG (reference sequence). The CDR3 extends over 13 amino acids. V lost 4 bases to trimming and J lost 13 bases, with 22 bases between them. The CDR3 DNA sequence: TGTGCCTGGATTCACCGGGACAAGGACTCCTCCACCTTC. It codes for CAWIHRDKDSSTF.

The rearrangement uses TRBV30 and TRBJ1-2, with 7 positions matching TRBD1. V gave up 0 bases and J gave up 4 bases; unmatched junction bases: 5. The CDR3 length is 14 residues. The germline gives CDR1 GTSNPN, CDR2 SVGIG (reference sequence). This chain's CDR3 is CAWSVSTGAYGYTF. In nucleotides, the CDR3 is TGTGCCTGGAGTGTTAGTACAGGGGCCTATGGCTACACCTTC. The full variable domain, in which reference TRBV30 and TRBJ1-2 provide the parts outside the CDR3, is SQTIHQWPATLVQPVGSPLSLECTVEGTSNPNLYWYRQAAGRGLQLLFYSVGIGQISSEVPQNLSASRPQDRQFILSSKKLLLSDSGFYLCAWSVSTGAYGYTFGSGTRLTVV.

The chain recombines TRBV5-1 with TRBJ1-1; 7 bases agree with TRBD1. The germline V gene encodes CDR1 SGHRS and CDR2 YFSETQ. V gave up 2 bases and J gave up 8 bases; unmatched junction bases: 9. The CDR3 loop spans 14 amino acids. CDR3 sequence reads: CASSLGGFGSEAFF. In nucleotides, the CDR3 is TGCGCCAGCAGCTTAGGGGGCTTTGGGTCCGAAGCTTTCTTT. The variable domain in full, completed from reference TRBV5-1 and TRBJ1-1, reads KAGVTQTPRYLIKTRGQQVTLSCSPISGHRSVSWYQQTPGQGLQFLFEYFSETQRNKGNFPGRFSGRQFSNSRSEMNVSTLELGDSALYLCASSLGGFGSEAFFGQGTRLTVV.

The CDR3 sequence: CASSYGRNTEAFF. The CDR3 nucleotides are TGTGCCAGCAGTTACGGCAGGAACACTGAAGCTTTCTTT. This sequence joins TRBV6-5 and TRBJ1-1; no reliable D call. V was pared by 2 bases and J by 1 base, with 5 bases between. The germline gives CDR1 MNHEY, CDR2 SVGAGI. This CDR3 is 13 amino acids long.